Listed below are T cell receptor beta chains from one sample, sequenced in a study of blood T cells in healthy people across ages. TCRdb itself ran the 5' RACE reads through MiXCR, one entry per CDR3 protein. The sample consists of roughly 730,000 distinct CDR3 sequences, 56% of them appearing once. Sequenced material: blood. All receptors come from a man between 35 and 55 years old in good health. Each CDR3 is given with its conserved first and last residue. A D gene is named only where the DNA matches it firmly. Clone size appears in some rows only: once, few, many, or a class for an expanded clone.

TRBV21-1	-	TRBJ1-2	-	CASSKGQGAHGYTF	TGTGCCAGCAGCAAAGGACAGGGGGCTCATGGCTACACCTTC
TRBV29-1	-	TRBJ2-6	once	CSVGPGAGANVLTF	TGCAGCGTTGGGCCTGGGGCTGGGGCCAACGTCCTGACTTTC
TRBV20-1	-	TRBJ2-1	-	CSARAHNEQFF	TGCAGTGCTAGGGCCCACAATGAGCAGTTCTTC
TRBV20-1	-	TRBJ2-7	-	CSAKGNNLREQYF	TGCAGTGCCAAGGGAAACAATCTTCGCGAGCAGTACTTC
TRBV5-1	-	TRBJ2-6	-	CASSRERYSGANVLTF	TGCGCCAGTAGCAGGGAAAGATACTCTGGGGCCAACGTCCTGACTTTC
TRBV7-6	TRBD2	TRBJ2-4	-	CASSPGLAGGGKNIQYF	TGTGCCAGCAGCCCGGGACTAGCGGGAGGGGGCAAAAACATTCAGTACTTC
TRBV4-1	-	TRBJ2-7	few	CASSQGVDSPFYEQYF	TGCGCCAGCAGCCAAGGAGTCGACAGTCCCTTCTACGAGCAGTACTTC
TRBV4-2	TRBD2	TRBJ2-3	-	CASSQQAGTSGTDTQYF	TGTGCCAGCAGCCAACAAGCCGGGACTAGCGGGACAGATACGCAGTATTTT
TRBV29-1	-	TRBJ2-3	-	CSVRGGDTDTQYF	TGCAGCGTTCGTGGCGGGGACACAGATACGCAGTATTTT
TRBV7-2	-	TRBJ2-3	-	CASSLVISEDTQYF	TGTGCCAGCAGCTTAGTTATTAGCGAGGATACGCAGTATTTT
TRBV14	TRBD1	TRBJ2-1	-	CASSHYRGVDFNEQFF	TGTGCCAGCAGCCACTACAGGGGCGTCGATTTCAATGAGCAGTTCTTC
TRBV10-3	-	TRBJ2-7	few	CAISELVGVEQYF	TGTGCCATCAGTGAGTTAGTGGGAGTCGAGCAGTACTTC
TRBV7-7	TRBD2	TRBJ2-5	-	CASSLSRGSGETQYF	TGTGCCAGCAGCTTAAGTCGCGGGAGTGGAGAGACCCAGTACTTC
TRBV11-2	TRBD1	TRBJ2-3	-	CASSSGTASTDTQYF	TGTGCCAGCAGCTCAGGGACAGCTAGCACAGATACGCAGTATTTT
TRBV12-3/TRBV12-4	-	TRBJ2-3	-	CASSLRADTDTQYF	TGTGCCAGCAGTTTACGGGCAGATACAGATACGCAGTATTTT
TRBV5-6	-	TRBJ2-5	-	CASSLVGTPTQYF	TGTGCCAGCAGCTTGGTAGGAACACCGACCCAGTACTTC
TRBV3-1	-	TRBJ2-7	-	CASSVSSYSYEQYF	TGTGCCAGCAGTGTTTCCTCGTACTCCTACGAGCAGTACTTC
TRBV18	-	TRBJ2-2	-	CASSRKGQNTGELFF	TGTGCCAGCTCACGAAAGGGACAGAACACCGGGGAGCTGTTTTTT
TRBV7-2	-	TRBJ2-1	-	CASRRSVASSYNEQFF	TGTGCCAGCAGACGTAGCGTGGCCAGCTCCTACAATGAGCAGTTCTTC
TRBV27	-	TRBJ1-2	-	CASSTVGALEGYTF	TGTGCCAGCAGCACAGTCGGGGCCTTAGAAGGCTACACCTTC
TRBV6-1	-	TRBJ1-2	-	CASSESGTYGYTF	TGTGCCAGCAGTGAGTCAGGGACCTATGGCTACACCTTC
TRBV20-1	TRBD1	TRBJ2-6	-	CSAPGQGTSSGANVLTF	TGCAGTGCTCCGGGACAGGGAACTAGCTCTGGGGCCAACGTCCTGACTTTC